Here is one T cell receptor (beta chain) with its context. Repertoires were generated with immunoSEQ multiplex PCR, while TCRdb's copy carries only in-frame clones and drops some. The table has 83,000 or so clones, approximately 90% seen once. The source of the sample is a study of T cell responses to AZD1222 COVID-19 vaccine. Specimen: peripheral blood, collected 28 days after the second AZD1222 dose. This TCR was sampled from an adult who received the AZD1222 COVID-19 vaccine.

The CDR3: CASSQGRGGQTQYF. For the CDR3, the DNA is TGTGCCAGCAGCCAAGGGAGGGGTGGACAGACCCAGTACTTC. The chain carries TRBV3-1 (or the pseudogene TRBV3-2) and TRBJ2-5; the D gene is possibly TRBD2 (6 bases). The CDR3 sequence is 14 residues long. V dropped 1 base and J dropped 6 bases, with 12 bases sitting between them. From germline, CDR1 is LGHDT and CDR2 YNNKEL (reference sequence).